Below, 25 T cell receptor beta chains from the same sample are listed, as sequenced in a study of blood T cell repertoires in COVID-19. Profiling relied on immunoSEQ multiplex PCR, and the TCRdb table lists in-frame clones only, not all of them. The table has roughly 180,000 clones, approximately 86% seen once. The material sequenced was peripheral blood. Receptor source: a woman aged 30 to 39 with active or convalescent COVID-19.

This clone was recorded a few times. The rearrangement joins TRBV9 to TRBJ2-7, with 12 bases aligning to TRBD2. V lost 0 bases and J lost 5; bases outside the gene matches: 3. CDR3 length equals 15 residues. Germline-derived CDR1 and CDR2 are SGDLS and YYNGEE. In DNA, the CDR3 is TGTGCCAGCAGCGTAGGTCTAGCGGGGGGGCACGAGCAGTACTTC. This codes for CASSVGLAGGHEQYF.

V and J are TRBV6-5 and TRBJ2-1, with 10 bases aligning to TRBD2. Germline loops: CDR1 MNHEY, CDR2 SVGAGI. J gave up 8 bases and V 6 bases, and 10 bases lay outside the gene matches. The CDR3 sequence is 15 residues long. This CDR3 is CASSRRSGRADEQFF. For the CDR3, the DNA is TGTGCCAGCAGCCGCAGGAGCGGGAGGGCCGATGAGCAGTTCTTC.

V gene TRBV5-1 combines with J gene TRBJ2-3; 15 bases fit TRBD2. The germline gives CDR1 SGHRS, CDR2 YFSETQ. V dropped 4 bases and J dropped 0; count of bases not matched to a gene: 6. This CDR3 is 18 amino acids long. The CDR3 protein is CASSIGLAGGPSTDTQYF. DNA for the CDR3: TGCGCCAGCAGCATAGGACTAGCGGGGGGGCCGAGCACAGATACGCAGTATTTT.

Here the CDR3 reads CASSFRTGETQYF. The CDR3 region has the DNA TGTGCCAGCAGTTTCCGGACAGGAGAGACCCAGTACTTC. This chain joins TRBV6-5 and TRBJ2-5; 7 bases line up with TRBD1. Trimming took 4 bases from V and 4 from J; bases not matched to a gene: 3. Germline V gene data show CDR1 as MNHEY and CDR2 as SVGAGI. CDR3 length: 13 residues.

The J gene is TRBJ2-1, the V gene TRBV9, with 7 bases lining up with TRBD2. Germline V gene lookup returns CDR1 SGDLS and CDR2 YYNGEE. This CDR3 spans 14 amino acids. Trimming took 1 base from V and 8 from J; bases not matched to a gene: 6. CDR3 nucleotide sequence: TGTGCCAGCAGCGTATCCAGCGGGGTGTATGAGCAGTTCTTC. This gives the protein CASSVSSGVYEQFF. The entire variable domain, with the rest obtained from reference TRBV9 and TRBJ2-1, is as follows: DSGVTQTPKHLITATGQRVTLRCSPRSGDLSVYWYQQSLDQGLQFLIQYYNGEERAKGNILERFSAQQFPDLHSELNLSSLELGDSALYFCASSVSSGVYEQFFGPGTRLTVL.

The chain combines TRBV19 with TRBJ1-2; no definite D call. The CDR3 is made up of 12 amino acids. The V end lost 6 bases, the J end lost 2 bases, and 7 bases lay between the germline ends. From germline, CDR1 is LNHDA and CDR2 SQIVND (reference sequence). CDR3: CASSWANYGYTF. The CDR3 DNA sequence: TGTGCCAGTAGCTGGGCGAACTATGGCTACACCTTC.

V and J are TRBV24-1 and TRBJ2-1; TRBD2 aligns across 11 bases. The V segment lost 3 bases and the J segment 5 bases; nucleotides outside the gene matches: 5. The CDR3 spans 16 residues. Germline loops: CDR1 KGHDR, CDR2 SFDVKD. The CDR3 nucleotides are TGTGCCACCAGTGATCCGGGACTAGCGGAGCACAATGAGCAGTTCTTC. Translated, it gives CATSDPGLAEHNEQFF.

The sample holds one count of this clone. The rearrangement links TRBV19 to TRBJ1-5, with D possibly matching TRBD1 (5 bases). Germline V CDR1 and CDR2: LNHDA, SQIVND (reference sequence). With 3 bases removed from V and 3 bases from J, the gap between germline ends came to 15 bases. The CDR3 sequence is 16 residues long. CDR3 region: CASSILAPGPNQPQHF. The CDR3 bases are TGTGCCAGTAGTATCTTAGCCCCAGGGCCCAATCAGCCCCAGCATTTT.

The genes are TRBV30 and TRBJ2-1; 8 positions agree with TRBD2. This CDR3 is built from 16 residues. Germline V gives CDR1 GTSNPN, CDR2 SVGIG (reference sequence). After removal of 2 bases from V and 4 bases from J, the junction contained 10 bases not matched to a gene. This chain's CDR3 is CAWSNRGSGGYNEQFF. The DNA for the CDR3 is TGTGCCTGGAGTAACCGAGGAAGCGGGGGTTACAATGAGCAGTTCTTC.

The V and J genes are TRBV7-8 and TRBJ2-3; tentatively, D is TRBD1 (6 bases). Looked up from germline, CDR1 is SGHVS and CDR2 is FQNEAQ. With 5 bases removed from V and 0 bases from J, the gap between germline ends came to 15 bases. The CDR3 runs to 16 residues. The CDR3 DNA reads TGTGCCAGCAGCCCAATTGGGGGCAGAAGCACAGATACGCAGTATTTT. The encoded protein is CASSPIGGRSTDTQYF.

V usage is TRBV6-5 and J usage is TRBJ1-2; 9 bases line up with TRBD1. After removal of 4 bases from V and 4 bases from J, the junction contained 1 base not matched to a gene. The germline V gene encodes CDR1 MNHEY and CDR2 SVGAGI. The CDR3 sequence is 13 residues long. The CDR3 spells CASSWTGVYGYTF. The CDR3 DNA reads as TGTGCCAGCAGTTGGACAGGGGTCTATGGCTACACCTTC.

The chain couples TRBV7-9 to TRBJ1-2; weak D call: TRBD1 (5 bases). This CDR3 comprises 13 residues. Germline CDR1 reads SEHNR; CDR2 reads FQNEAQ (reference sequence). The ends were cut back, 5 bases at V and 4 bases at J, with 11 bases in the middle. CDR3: CASSPPGGYGYTF. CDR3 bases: TGTGCCAGCAGCCCCCCGGGGGGCTATGGCTACACCTTC.

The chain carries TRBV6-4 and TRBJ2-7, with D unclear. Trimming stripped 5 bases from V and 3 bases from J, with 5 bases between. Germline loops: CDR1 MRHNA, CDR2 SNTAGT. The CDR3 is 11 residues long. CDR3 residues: CASSPNYEQYF. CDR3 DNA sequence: TGTGCCAGCAGTCCAAACTACGAGCAGTACTTC.

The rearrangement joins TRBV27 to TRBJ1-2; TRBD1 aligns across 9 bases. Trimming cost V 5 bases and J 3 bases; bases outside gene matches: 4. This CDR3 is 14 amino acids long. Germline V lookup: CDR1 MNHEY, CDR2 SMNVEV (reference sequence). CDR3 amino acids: CASSLDRGYYGYTF. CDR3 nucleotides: TGTGCCAGCAGTCTCGACAGGGGGTACTATGGCTACACCTTC.

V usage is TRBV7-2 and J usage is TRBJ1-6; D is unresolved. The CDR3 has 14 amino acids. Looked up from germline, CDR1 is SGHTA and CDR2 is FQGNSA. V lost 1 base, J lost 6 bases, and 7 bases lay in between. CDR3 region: CASSLGPSNSPLHF. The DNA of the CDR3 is TGTGCCAGCAGCTTAGGTCCTAGTAATTCACCCCTCCACTTT.

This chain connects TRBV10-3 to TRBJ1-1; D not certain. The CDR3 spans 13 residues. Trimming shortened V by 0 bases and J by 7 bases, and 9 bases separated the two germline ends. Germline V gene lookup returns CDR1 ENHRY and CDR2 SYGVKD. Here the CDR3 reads CAISESQYSEAFF. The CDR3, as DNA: TGTGCCATCAGTGAGTCTCAGTACAGTGAAGCTTTCTTT.

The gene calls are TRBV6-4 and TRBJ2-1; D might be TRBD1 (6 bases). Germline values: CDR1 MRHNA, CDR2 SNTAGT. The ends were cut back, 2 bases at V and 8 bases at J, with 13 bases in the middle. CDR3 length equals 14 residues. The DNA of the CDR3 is TGTGCCAGCAGTGACGGACAACAGGGTCATGAGCAGTTCTTC. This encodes CASSDGQQGHEQFF.

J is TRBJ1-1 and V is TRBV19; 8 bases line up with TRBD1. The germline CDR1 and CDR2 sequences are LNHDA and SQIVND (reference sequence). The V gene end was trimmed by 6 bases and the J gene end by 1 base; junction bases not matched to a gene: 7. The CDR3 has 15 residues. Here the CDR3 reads CASRDRTGKNTEAFF. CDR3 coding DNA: TGTGCCAGTAGAGATAGGACAGGGAAGAACACTGAAGCTTTCTTT.

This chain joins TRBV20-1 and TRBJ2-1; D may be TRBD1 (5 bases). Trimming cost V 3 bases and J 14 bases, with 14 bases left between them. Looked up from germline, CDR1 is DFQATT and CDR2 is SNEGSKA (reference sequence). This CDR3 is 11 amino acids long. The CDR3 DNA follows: TGCAGTGCTAGTTTCGGCAGGGTCGAGTTCTTC. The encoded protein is CSASFGRVEFF.

The DNA of the CDR3 is TGTGCCAGTAGTACCCGACAGGGGGAGAGAGAAAAACTGTTTTTT. Translating it yields CASSTRQGEREKLFF. This chain links TRBV19 with TRBJ1-4; 9 bases agree with TRBD1. Unmatched junction bases numbered 8, after V lost 4 bases and J lost 8 bases. This CDR3 spans 15 amino acids. The germline CDR1 and CDR2 sequences are LNHDA and SQIVND (reference sequence). Together with reference TRBV19 and TRBJ1-4, the CDR3 gives the full variable domain: DGGITQSPKYLFRKEGQNVTLSCEQNLNHDAMYWYRQDPGQGLRLIYYSQIVNDFQKGDIAEGYSVSREKKESFPLTVTSAQKNPTAFYLCASSTRQGEREKLFFGSGTQLSVL.

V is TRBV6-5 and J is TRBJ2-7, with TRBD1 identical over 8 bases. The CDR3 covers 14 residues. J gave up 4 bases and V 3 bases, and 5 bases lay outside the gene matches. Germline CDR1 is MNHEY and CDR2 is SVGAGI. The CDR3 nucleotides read TGTGCCAGCAGTTATGACAGGGGTCGGTACGAGCAGTACTTC. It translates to CASSYDRGRYEQYF.

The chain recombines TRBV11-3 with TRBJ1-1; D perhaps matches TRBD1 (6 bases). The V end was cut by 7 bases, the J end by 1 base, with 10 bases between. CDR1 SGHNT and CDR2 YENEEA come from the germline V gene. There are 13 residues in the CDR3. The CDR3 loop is CASTLQGNTEAFF. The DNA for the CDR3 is TGTGCCAGCACACTACAGGGGAACACTGAAGCTTTCTTT.

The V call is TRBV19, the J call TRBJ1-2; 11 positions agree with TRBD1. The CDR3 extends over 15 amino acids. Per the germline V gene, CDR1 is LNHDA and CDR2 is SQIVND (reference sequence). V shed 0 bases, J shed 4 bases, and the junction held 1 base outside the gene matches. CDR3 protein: CASSIEGTGGYGYTF. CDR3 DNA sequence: TGTGCCAGTAGTATAGAGGGGACAGGGGGCTATGGCTACACCTTC.

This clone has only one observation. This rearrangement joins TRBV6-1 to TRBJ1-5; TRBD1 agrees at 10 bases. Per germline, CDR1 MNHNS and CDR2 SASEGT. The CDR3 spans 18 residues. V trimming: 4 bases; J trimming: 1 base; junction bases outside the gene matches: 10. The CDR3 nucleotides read TGTGCCAGCAGTGCCGGTAGGACAGGGGGTAAGAGCAATCAGCCCCAGCATTTT. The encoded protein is CASSAGRTGGKSNQPQHF.

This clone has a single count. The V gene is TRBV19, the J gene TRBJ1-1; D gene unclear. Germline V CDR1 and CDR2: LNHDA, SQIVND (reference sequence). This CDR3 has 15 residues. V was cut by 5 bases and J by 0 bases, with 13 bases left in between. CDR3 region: CASSLGPGLNTEAFF. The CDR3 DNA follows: TGTGCCAGTAGTTTAGGACCGGGGTTGAACACTGAAGCTTTCTTT. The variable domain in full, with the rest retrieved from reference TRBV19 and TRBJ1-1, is DGGITQSPKYLFRKEGQNVTLSCEQNLNHDAMYWYRQDPGQGLRLIYYSQIVNDFQKGDIAEGYSVSREKKESFPLTVTSAQKNPTAFYLCASSLGPGLNTEAFFGQGTRLTVV.